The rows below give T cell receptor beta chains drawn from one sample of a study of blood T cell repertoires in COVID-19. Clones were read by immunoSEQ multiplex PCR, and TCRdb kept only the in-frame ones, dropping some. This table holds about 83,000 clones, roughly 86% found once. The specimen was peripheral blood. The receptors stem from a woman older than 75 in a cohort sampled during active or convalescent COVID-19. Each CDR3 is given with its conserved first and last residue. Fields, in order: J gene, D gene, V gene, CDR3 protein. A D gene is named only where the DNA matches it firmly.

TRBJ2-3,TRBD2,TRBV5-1,CASSWRLAGNKDTQYF
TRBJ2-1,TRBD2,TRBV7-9,CASNSGSSYNEQFF
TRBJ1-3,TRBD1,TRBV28,CARLGRDSYFSGNTIYF
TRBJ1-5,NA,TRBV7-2,CASSLGFPNSNQPQHF
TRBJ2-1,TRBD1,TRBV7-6,CASSRDRASYNEQFF
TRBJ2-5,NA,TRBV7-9,CASSPSKLRGRETQYF
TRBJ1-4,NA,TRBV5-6,CASSLGVTEKLFF
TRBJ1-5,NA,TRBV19,CASSIDKNQPQHF
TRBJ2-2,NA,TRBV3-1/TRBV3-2,CASRRGTGELFF
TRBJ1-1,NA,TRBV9,CASSVGWSGGTLESEAFF
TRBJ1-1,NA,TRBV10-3,CALGGPNTEAFF
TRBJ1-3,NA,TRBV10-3,CAIRDPRRSGNTIYF
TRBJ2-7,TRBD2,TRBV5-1,CASSPRPEREAQEQYF
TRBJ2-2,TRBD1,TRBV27,CASSYIGTAPGELFF
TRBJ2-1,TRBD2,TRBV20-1,CSASLLAGAVEQFF
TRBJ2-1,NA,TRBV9,CASSVQGTQSYNEQFF
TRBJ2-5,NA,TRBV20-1,CSASSGRSLETQYF
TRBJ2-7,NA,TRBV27,CASRPRRGTTYEQYF
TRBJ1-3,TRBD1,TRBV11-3,CASSQDWGQLNSGNTIYF
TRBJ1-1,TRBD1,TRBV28,CASTLGGGRGTEAFF
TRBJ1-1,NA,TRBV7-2,CASSLDGGGWTEAFF
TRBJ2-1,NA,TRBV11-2,CASSLLVLREQFF
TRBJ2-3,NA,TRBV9,CASSERRGGNTDTQYF
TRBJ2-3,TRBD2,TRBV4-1,CASSPPRAERGPSADTQYF
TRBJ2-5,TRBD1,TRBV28,CASSVQGASKETQYF
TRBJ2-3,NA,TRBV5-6,CASSLDFAGRTDTQYF
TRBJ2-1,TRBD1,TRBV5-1,CASSLGPDRASEQFF
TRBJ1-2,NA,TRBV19,CASTGQGLNYGYTF
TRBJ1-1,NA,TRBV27,CASSTDRNTEAFF
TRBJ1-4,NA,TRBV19,CASSNERSEKLFF
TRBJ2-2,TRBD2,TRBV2,CASGGTSGRAVTGELFF
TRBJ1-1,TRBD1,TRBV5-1,CASQNRDRTITEAFF
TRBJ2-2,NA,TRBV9,CASSASPGTGELFF
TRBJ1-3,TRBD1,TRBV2,CASSEGQISGNTIYF
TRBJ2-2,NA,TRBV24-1,CATSRQNTGELFF
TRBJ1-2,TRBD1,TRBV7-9,CASSTRGTANMNYGYTF
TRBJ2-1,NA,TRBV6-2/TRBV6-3,CASSYNRISYNEQFF
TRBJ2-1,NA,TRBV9,CASSRSGYNEQFF
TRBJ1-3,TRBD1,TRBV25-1,CASSPTPGQGASGNTIYF
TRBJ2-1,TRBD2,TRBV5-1,CASSSGTSGMEQFF
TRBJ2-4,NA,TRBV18,CASSPGGLAKNIQYF
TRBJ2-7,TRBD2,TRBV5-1,CASSRGTSGRGLGYEQYF
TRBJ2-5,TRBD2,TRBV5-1,CASRTSGSGGRETQYF
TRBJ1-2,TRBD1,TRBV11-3,CASSHRGPLPYGYTF
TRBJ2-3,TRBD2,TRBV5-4,CASSLNPSGGTDTQYF
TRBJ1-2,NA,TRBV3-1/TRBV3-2,CASSQDPQQGDYGYTF